The 18 T cell receptor beta chains listed next were all sequenced from one sample in a study of blood T cell repertoires in COVID-19. Some clones are missing from TCRdb's copy, which holds only in-frame ones; the method was immunoSEQ multiplex PCR. The sample shows 100,000 or so clones, under 80% of them seen only once. Sequenced input: peripheral blood. The origin of the receptors is a woman in her 70s with acute or convalescent COVID-19.

This clone was found a few times. This chain uses TRBV5-6 with TRBJ1-3, with D perhaps TRBD1 (5 bases). The V and J ends lost 5 bases and 8 bases respectively, with 23 bases between them. The CDR3 sequence is 16 residues long. Germline CDR1 reads SGHDT; CDR2 reads YYEEEE. CDR3 loop: CASSSTRDFLYDTIYF. CDR3 coding DNA: TGTGCCAGCAGTTCCACCAGGGACTTTTTATACGACACCATATATTTT.

This chain links TRBV30 with TRBJ1-1; perhaps TRBD1 as D (5 bases). Trimming removed 0 bases from V and 0 bases from J, with 11 bases in between. The CDR3 length is 15 residues. Germline V lookup: CDR1 GTSNPN, CDR2 SVGIG (reference sequence). The CDR3 region has the DNA TGTGCCTGGAGTGTACCGGCAGGGCTGAACACTGAAGCTTTCTTT. Protein sequence: CAWSVPAGLNTEAFF. The variable domain in full, with the rest retrieved from reference TRBV30 and TRBJ1-1, is SQTIHQWPATLVQPVGSPLSLECTVEGTSNPNLYWYRQAAGRGLQLLFYSVGIGQISSEVPQNLSASRPQDRQFILSSKKLLLSDSGFYLCAWSVPAGLNTEAFFGQGTRLTVV.

There are a few counts of this clone. V and J are TRBV6-2 or TRBV6-3 and TRBJ1-2; D is ambiguous. Germline CDR1 reads MNHEY; CDR2 reads SVGEGT. Trimming took 2 bases from V and 3 from J, leaving 7 bases between them. CDR3 length: 13 amino acids. The CDR3: CASSYSPDYGYTF. The CDR3 DNA follows: TGTGCCAGCAGTTACAGCCCTGACTATGGCTACACCTTC.

V and J are TRBV6-4 and TRBJ2-7, with TRBD1 as a possible D gene (6 bases). The CDR3 has 15 residues. CDR1 and CDR2 from the germline V gene are MRHNA and SNTAGT. Between the trimmed V and J ends, which lost 7 bases and 7 bases, there was a span of 23 bases. The CDR3 reads CASTSRDGQQGEQYF. The CDR3 DNA follows: TGTGCCAGCACCTCCCGGGACGGCCAACAGGGAGAGCAGTACTTC.

This clone was counted a few times. The chain has TRBV25-1 and TRBJ2-7; D perhaps matches TRBD1 (6 bases). Germline-derived CDR1 and CDR2 are MGHDK and SYGVNS. The V end was cut by 0 bases, the J end by 6 bases, with 12 bases between. The CDR3 loop spans 14 amino acids. CDR3 loop: CASSEYRGSIEQYF. For the CDR3, the DNA is TGTGCCAGCAGTGAATACAGGGGAAGCATCGAGCAGTACTTC.

For this clone: At one of its ends the junction is not consistent with the germline gene, which may arise from a read error. The chain carries TRBV7-8 and TRBJ1-2; D is unclear. The CDR3 is 11 amino acids. The germline CDR1 and CDR2 sequences are SGHVS and FQNEAQ. CDR3 loop: CASSQVGIPIF. The CDR3 nucleotides are TGTGCCAGCAGCCAGGTCGGGATCCCGATCTTC.

This clone appeared a few times. The rearrangement links TRBV6-5 to TRBJ1-5, with 12 bases fitting TRBD1. Germline CDR1 reads MNHEY; CDR2 reads SVGAGI. Trimming at V came to 8 bases and at J to 2 bases, leaving 1 base not matched to a gene. The CDR3 consists of 14 residues. The CDR3 DNA follows: TGTGCCAGCGGGACAGGGGGCCGCAATCAGCCCCAGCATTTT. Translating it yields CASGTGGRNQPQHF.

The gene calls are TRBV19 and TRBJ2-7; possibly TRBD1 for D (6 bases). The CDR3 runs to 14 residues. V was shortened by 0 bases and J by 12 bases, with 18 bases between the two germline ends. Germline V gene data show CDR1 as LNHDA and CDR2 as SQIVND (reference sequence). The CDR3 DNA reads TGTGCCAGTAGTATAGAAGGACAGCCCCGATCACTGTACTTC. This gives the protein CASSIEGQPRSLYF. The whole variable domain, filled in from reference TRBV19 and TRBJ2-7, reads DGGITQSPKYLFRKEGQNVTLSCEQNLNHDAMYWYRQDPGQGLRLIYYSQIVNDFQKGDIAEGYSVSREKKESFPLTVTSAQKNPTAFYLCASSIEGQPRSLYFGPGTRLTVT.

Here the CDR3 reads CASSGTAGLGTEAFF. CDR3 nucleotides: TGTGCCAGTAGTGGGACAGCGGGTTTGGGCACTGAAGCTTTCTTT. The J gene is TRBJ1-1, the V gene TRBV19, with TRBD1 matching 7 bases. J was trimmed by 4 bases and V by 5 bases; bases with no gene match: 10. CDR3 length: 15 residues. Per germline, CDR1 LNHDA and CDR2 SQIVND (reference sequence).

The CDR3 sequence is CASSLDSFYGYTF. For the CDR3, the DNA is TGCGCCAGCAGCTTGGACAGCTTCTATGGCTACACCTTC. This chain joins TRBV5-1 and TRBJ1-2; D is undetermined. The V end was cut by 0 bases, the J end by 4 bases, with 7 bases between. CDR1 is SGHRS, CDR2 YFSETQ, per germline. This CDR3 is built from 13 residues.

The V call is TRBV30, the J call TRBJ2-2, with D unresolved. This CDR3 is built from 12 residues. Germline V gene data show CDR1 as GTSNPN and CDR2 as SVGIG (reference sequence). The ends were cut back, 0 bases at V and 12 bases at J, with 11 bases in the middle. In nucleotides, the CDR3 is TGTGCCTGGAGTGTAATGGTAAAGCAGCTGTTTTTT. Encoded protein: CAWSVMVKQLFF.

This clone was observed a single time. V gene TRBV13 combines with J gene TRBJ2-3, with D perhaps matching TRBD1 (6 bases). The CDR3 is made up of 15 amino acids. V lost 2 bases and J 0 bases, leaving 9 bases between the germline ends. Germline CDR1 PRHDT, CDR2 FYEKMQ (reference sequence). This chain's CDR3 is CASSLRDTSTDTQYF. The CDR3 nucleotides are TGTGCCAGCAGCTTACGGGACACTAGCACAGATACGCAGTATTTT. The full variable domain, in which reference TRBV13 and TRBJ2-3 provide the parts outside the CDR3, is AAGVIQSPRHLIKEKRETATLKCYPIPRHDTVYWYQQGPGQDPQFLISFYEKMQSDKGSIPDRFSAQQFSDYHSELNMSSLELGDSALYFCASSLRDTSTDTQYFGPGTRLTVL.

This clone was seen more than once but under ten times. This chain uses TRBV19 with TRBJ1-1; 7 nucleotides agree with TRBD1. This CDR3 region has 14 residues. The germline gives CDR1 LNHDA, CDR2 SQIVND (reference sequence). Trimming at V came to 5 bases and at J to 6 bases, leaving 9 bases not matched to a gene. CDR3 nucleotide sequence: TGTGCCAGTAGTCCGACAGGGAGTACGGCTGAAGCTTTCTTT. Amino acid sequence: CASSPTGSTAEAFF.

The gene calls are TRBV10-3 and TRBJ2-2; D may be TRBD1 (7 bases). With 6 bases removed from V and 6 bases from J, the gap between germline ends came to 14 bases. The CDR3 is 14 amino acids. Germline loops: CDR1 ENHRY, CDR2 SYGVKD. In DNA, the CDR3 is TGTGCCATCAGAGGACAGGAGGGGGCCGGGGAGCTGTTTTTT. It specifies CAIRGQEGAGELFF.

V is TRBV28 and J is TRBJ1-1; D possibly corresponds to TRBD1 (6 bases). The CDR3 has 15 amino acids. From germline, CDR1 is MDHEN and CDR2 SYDVKM. V lost 4 bases and J lost 1, with 13 bases in between. CDR3 residues: CASSSPGHPNTEAFF. The CDR3 nucleotides read TGTGCCAGCAGTTCCCCGGGACACCCGAACACTGAAGCTTTCTTT.

The chain has TRBV5-6 and TRBJ2-7, with 7 bases fitting TRBD1. Germline V gives CDR1 SGHDT, CDR2 YYEEEE. The CDR3 covers 13 residues. The junction had 1 base not matched to a gene; V was cut back by 4 bases and J by 0 bases. The CDR3 coding sequence is TGTGCCAGCAGCGGGGACAGCTCCTACGAGCAGTACTTC. Residues: CASSGDSSYEQYF.

The chain recombines TRBV24-1 with TRBJ2-3, with 9 bases lining up with TRBD2. Germline loops: CDR1 KGHDR, CDR2 SFDVKD. Trimming removed 4 bases from V and 4 bases from J; junction bases left unmatched: 2. The CDR3 extends over 14 amino acids. CDR3 bases: TGTGCCACCAGTGAAGCGGGGGGTTCAGATACGCAGTATTTT. This codes for CATSEAGGSDTQYF.

This clone was detected only a few times. The chain combines TRBV5-1 with TRBJ2-5; D might be TRBD1 (5 bases). This CDR3 region has 13 residues. V was cut by 2 bases and J by 9 bases, with 14 bases left in between. Germline CDR1 reads SGHRS; CDR2 reads YFSETQ. The CDR3 DNA is TGCGCCAGCAGCTTTGACAGACCCGAAGCCCAGTACTTC. Translating it yields CASSFDRPEAQYF.